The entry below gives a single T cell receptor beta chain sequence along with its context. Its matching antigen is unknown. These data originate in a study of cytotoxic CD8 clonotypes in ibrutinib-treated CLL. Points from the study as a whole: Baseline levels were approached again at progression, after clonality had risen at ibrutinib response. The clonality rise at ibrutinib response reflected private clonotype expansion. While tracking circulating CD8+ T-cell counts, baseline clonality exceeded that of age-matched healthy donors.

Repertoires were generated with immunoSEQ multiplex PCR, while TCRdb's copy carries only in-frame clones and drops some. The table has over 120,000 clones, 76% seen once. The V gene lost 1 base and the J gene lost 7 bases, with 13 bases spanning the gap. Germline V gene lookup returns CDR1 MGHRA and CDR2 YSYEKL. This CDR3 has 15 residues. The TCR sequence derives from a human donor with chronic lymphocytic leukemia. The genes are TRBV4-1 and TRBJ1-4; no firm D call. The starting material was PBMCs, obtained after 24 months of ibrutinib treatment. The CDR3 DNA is TGCGCCAGCAGCCAAGTCGGCACCGGGCCTGAAAAACTGTTTTTT. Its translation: CASSQVGTGPEKLFF.